This T cell receptor (beta chain) was observed in a study of T cell responses to AZD1222 COVID-19 vaccine. Remarks on this clone: As yet, its antigen is unknown.

Trimming cost V 2 bases and J 3 bases; bases outside gene matches: 16. CDR3 length equals 20 residues. Germline V gene lookup returns CDR1 MNHNS and CDR2 SASEGT. General study findings and limits: Recipients of two AZD1222 doses showed rising Spike-specific TCR breadth and depth. Clonal diversity was possibly underestimated; the donors were predominantly white British and more often female. Among spike-specific TCRs, nearly half reportedly target unmutated variant regions.

The table came from immunoSEQ multiplex PCR; TCRdb's copy has only in-frame clones and leaves some out. The repertoire holds about 110,000 clones, with roughly 87% as singletons. The chain has TRBV6-1 and TRBJ1-3; 10 bases map to TRBD1. The origin of this receptor is an adult in good health. The sample in question was peripheral blood, obtained on day 0 of AZD1222 vaccination. For the CDR3, the DNA is TGTGCCAGCAGTGAAAAATGGGGTAGTATTGGGACAGGGGATGGAAACACCATATATTTT. Translating it yields CASSEKWGSIGTGDGNTIYF.